This entry describes one T cell receptor (beta chain). Clones were read by immunoSEQ multiplex PCR, and TCRdb kept only the in-frame ones, dropping some. The data hold tens of thousands of clones, with about nine tenths observed a single time. The data derive from a study of blood T cell repertoires in COVID-19. This CDR3 is built from 17 residues. Germline V gene data show CDR1 as SGHRS and CDR2 as YFSETQ. V lost 0 bases, J lost 8 bases, and 10 bases stayed unmatched. This receptor was identified in a woman aged 45-65 years in a cohort sampled during active COVID-19. Source material: peripheral blood. The rearrangement links TRBV5-1 to TRBJ2-1, with 11 bases fitting TRBD2. The CDR3 here is CASSLEGSGRAEDEQFF. The CDR3, as DNA: TGCGCCAGCAGCTTGGAGGGTAGCGGGAGGGCCGAGGATGAGCAGTTCTTC.